These 25 T cell receptor beta chains originate from one sample sequenced in a study of vaccination and CD4 T cells after COVID-19 (dated by TCRdb to between 2021 and 2023). Library creation used PCR. Sequencing was performed on an Illumina iSeq 100. DNA from cultured CD4+ T cells was subjected to TCR sequencing with the Oncomine TCR Beta short-read assay at the Johns Hopkins FTIC core. The public sequencing data were trimmed at Q25 with fastp and processed into clonotypes with MiXCR by TCRdb, which kept only in-frame beta chains. Each entry is one CDR3 protein sequence, shown with its most common DNA and genes. The sample contains about 20,000 distinct CDR3 sequences, about 56% of them found a single time. The ten largest clones represent 8% to 10% of the sample. The treatment or condition label for this specimen denotes: 10-day PBMC culture with coronavirus spike peptide pools or control peptides (ViraFEST assay).

Their recognized antigens are unknown. Sequenced: CD4+ T cells from blood, cultured in vitro. The origin of the receptors is a human donor who had recovered from COVID-19.

The chain carries TRBV30 and TRBJ1-1; TRBD1 is a possible D gene (6 bases). This CDR3 spans 15 amino acids. CDR1 and CDR2 (germline): GTSNPN, SVGIG (reference sequence). Trimming cost V 3 bases and J 4 bases, with 18 bases left between them. CDR3 region: CAWRTGAGEVTEAFF. The CDR3 DNA reads as TGTGCCTGGAGAACGGGGGCGGGGGAGGTCACTGAAGCTTTCTTT.

In DNA form, the CDR3 reads TGTGCCAGCAGCTTAGACCTCGCTAACTATGGCTACACCTTC. Protein: CASSLDLANYGYTF. The chain uses TRBV7-8 and TRBJ1-2; no firm D call. Germline V gene sequence: CDR1 SGHVS, CDR2 FQNEAQ. Between the trimmed V and J ends, which lost 1 base and 0 bases, there was a span of 6 bases. The CDR3 is 14 amino acids.

This clonotype has only a few counts. The V gene is TRBV5-1, the J gene TRBJ1-1; D not certain. Germline-derived CDR1 and CDR2 are SGHRS and YFSETQ. This CDR3 spans 14 amino acids. V shed 4 bases and J shed 4 bases, with 14 bases lying between them. The CDR3 nucleotides read TGCGCCAGCAGCGGTGGCACCGAACTCACTGAAGCTTTCTTT. Amino acids: CASSGGTELTEAFF.

The chain recombines TRBV20-1 with TRBJ2-5; 9 bases agree with TRBD2. The V segment lost 4 bases and the J segment 1 base; nucleotides outside the gene matches: 10. The CDR3 runs 16 residues. Germline V gene data show CDR1 as DFQATT and CDR2 as SNEGSKA (reference sequence). In DNA form, the CDR3 reads TGCAGTGCTAATAATGCCCTGACTAGCGGCCAAGAGACCCAGTACTTC. This encodes CSANNALTSGQETQYF.

The chain employs TRBV20-1 and TRBJ1-2, with 7 bases lining up with TRBD1. Germline V gene data show CDR1 as DFQATT and CDR2 as SNEGSKA (reference sequence). The CDR3 sequence is 13 residues long. J was trimmed by 5 bases and V by 5 bases; bases with no gene match: 8. As DNA, the CDR3 is TGCAGTGCTTTGGGACAGCTTAAGTATGGCTACACCTTC. It is translated as CSALGQLKYGYTF.

This sequence joins TRBV5-1 and TRBJ2-1; D remains ambiguous. Per the germline V gene, CDR1 is SGHRS and CDR2 is YFSETQ. The CDR3 extends over 13 amino acids. V was pared by 0 bases and J by 7 bases, with 8 bases between. CDR3 bases: TGCGCCAGCAGCTTGGCCGAATGGAATGAGCAGTTCTTC. Protein: CASSLAEWNEQFF.

This chain links TRBV7-9 with TRBJ2-7; D perhaps matches TRBD1 (7 bases). The CDR3 contains 12 residues. Germline values: CDR1 SEHNR, CDR2 FQNEAQ (reference sequence). V lost 4 bases to trimming and J lost 11 bases, with 15 bases between them. This chain's CDR3 is CASSSGGQGEYF. The CDR3 bases are TGTGCCAGCAGCTCAGGGGGGCAGGGGGAGTACTTC.

This chain connects TRBV6-1 to TRBJ1-2; D call uncertain. The CDR3 spans 18 residues. With 5 bases removed from V and 0 bases from J, the gap between germline ends came to 22 bases. The V gene's germline CDR1 is MNHNS and CDR2 SASEGT. The DNA for the CDR3 is TGTGCCAGCAGTAAGGTATTTGCCAGAAGGGCCTCTAACTATGGCTACACCTTC. Its translation: CASSKVFARRASNYGYTF.

This clonotype occurred a few times. This sequence joins TRBV20-1 and TRBJ2-3; 8 bases are a match to TRBD2. Germline values: CDR1 DFQATT, CDR2 SNEGSKA (reference sequence). The V segment lost 5 bases and the J segment 0 bases; nucleotides outside the gene matches: 10. The CDR3 is made up of 16 amino acids. This CDR3 reads CSAFTRAGASTDTQYF. DNA for the CDR3: TGCAGTGCTTTTACCAGAGCGGGAGCTAGCACAGATACGCAGTATTTT.

V usage is TRBV6-1 and J usage is TRBJ2-7; D not resolved. Trimming left V 2 bases short and J 2 bases short, with 10 bases between. CDR1 MNHNS and CDR2 SASEGT come from the germline V gene. This CDR3 is 14 amino acids long. The CDR3 reads CASSELKGTYEQYF. Written as DNA, the CDR3 is TGTGCCAGCAGTGAACTGAAAGGGACCTACGAGCAGTACTTC.

This sequence joins TRBV20-1 and TRBJ1-1, with D uncertain. Trimming took off 5 bases at V and 1 base at J, with 8 bases between the two ends. Germline-derived CDR1 and CDR2 are DFQATT and SNEGSKA (reference sequence). This CDR3 region has 12 residues. DNA of the CDR3: TGCAGTGCTCAACACGAGAACACTGAAGCTTTCTTT. It yields the protein CSAQHENTEAFF.

The chain recombines TRBV28 with TRBJ2-1, with 10 bases fitting TRBD2. There are 18 residues in the CDR3. The ends lost 4 bases at V and 3 bases at J; junction bases unmatched: 12. CDR1 and CDR2 from the germline V gene are MDHEN and SYDVKM. In DNA, the CDR3 is TGTGCCAGCAGTTCCCTAGGACCCATAGCGGGAGGCTACAATGAGCAGTTCTTC. Residues: CASSSLGPIAGGYNEQFF.

The rearrangement joins TRBV7-2 to TRBJ2-7, with 10 positions matching TRBD1. J lost 5 bases, V lost 4 bases, and 5 bases had no gene match. The germline gives CDR1 SGHTA, CDR2 FQGNSA. The CDR3 has 14 amino acids. The CDR3, as DNA: TGTGCCAGCAGCTCCCGACAGGGGGCGGACGAGCAGTACTTC. It encodes CASSSRQGADEQYF.

The chain uses TRBV30 and TRBJ1-3; weak D call: TRBD1 (5 bases). V lost 0 bases to trimming and J lost 2 bases, with 8 bases between them. CDR1 is GTSNPN and CDR2 is SVGIG in the germline V gene (reference sequence). This CDR3 has 14 amino acids. DNA for the CDR3: TGTGCCTGGAGTGTATGGGGGACTGGAAACACCATATATTTT. Its translation: CAWSVWGTGNTIYF.

The rearrangement joins TRBV27 to TRBJ2-1; D is undetermined. The CDR3 is made up of 14 amino acids. Germline CDR1 reads MNHEY; CDR2 reads SMNVEV (reference sequence). V lost 6 bases and J 10 bases, leaving 19 bases between the germline ends. The DNA for the CDR3 is TGTGCCAGCAGCCTAAAAGTAAGTCGACGAGAGCAGTTCTTC. It translates to CASSLKVSRREQFF.

The chain couples TRBV11-3 to TRBJ2-5; either TRBD1 or TRBD2 may fit D (5 bases each). The V end lost 0 bases, the J end lost 5 bases, and 13 bases lay between the germline ends. CDR1 is SGHNT and CDR2 is YENEEA in the germline V gene. The CDR3 is 15 residues long. CDR3 sequence reads: CASSLDQGGGETQYF. The CDR3 nucleotides read TGTGCCAGCAGCTTAGATCAGGGTGGCGGGGAGACCCAGTACTTC.

The chain combines TRBV27 with TRBJ2-1; 8 bases align to TRBD2. Germline V CDR1 and CDR2: MNHEY, SMNVEV (reference sequence). This CDR3 spans 14 amino acids. J lost 10 bases, V lost 3 bases, and 8 bases had no gene match. The CDR3 DNA sequence: TGTGCCAGCAGTTTTACCGGACTAGCTAGGGAGCAGTTCTTC. Protein sequence: CASSFTGLAREQFF.

The gene calls are TRBV20-1 and TRBJ1-2, with D perhaps TRBD1 (6 bases). Germline CDR1 is DFQATT and CDR2 is SNEGSKA (reference sequence). The V end was cut by 4 bases, the J end by 8 bases, with 20 bases between. This CDR3 is built from 14 residues. The CDR3 sequence: CSATLQGGLEGYTF. For the CDR3, the DNA is TGCAGTGCTACCTTACAGGGAGGTTTGGAAGGCTACACCTTC.

This sequence joins TRBV7-2 and TRBJ2-7; tentatively, D is TRBD1 (6 bases). The germline gives CDR1 SGHTA, CDR2 FQGNSA. The CDR3 runs 15 residues. V was shortened by 4 bases and J by 4 bases, with 17 bases between the two germline ends. CDR3 loop: CASSSPGTLDYEQYF. DNA of the CDR3: TGTGCCAGCAGCTCACCCGGGACACTAGATTACGAGCAGTACTTC.

The chain uses TRBV10-3 and TRBJ2-7, with TRBD2 as a possible D gene (5 bases). This CDR3 region has 13 residues. Trimming left V 1 base short and J 2 bases short, with 6 bases between. Germline V gene sequence: CDR1 ENHRY, CDR2 SYGVKD. In DNA, the CDR3 is TGTGCCATCAGTGAGTGGGAGCCCTACGAGCAGTACTTC. Protein: CAISEWEPYEQYF.

This clonotype was observed a handful of times. V and J are TRBV7-9 and TRBJ1-6; TRBD1 aligns across 7 bases. The CDR3 totals 13 residues. V was pared by 5 bases and J by 8 bases, with 3 bases of the junction left unmatched. Germline lookup yields CDR1 SEHNR and CDR2 FQNEAQ (reference sequence). The CDR3 DNA follows: TGTGCCAGCAGCAAAACAGGGGATTCACCCCTCCACTTT. This translates into CASSKTGDSPLHF.

The J gene is TRBJ1-1, the V gene TRBV12-3 or TRBV12-4; perhaps TRBD1 as D (6 bases). Between the trimmed V and J ends, which lost 7 bases and 4 bases, there was a span of 16 bases. This CDR3 has 14 amino acids. The CDR3 here is CASKPGQWGTEAFF. For the CDR3, the DNA is TGTGCCAGCAAACCGGGACAATGGGGCACTGAAGCTTTCTTT.

J is TRBJ2-3 and V is TRBV6-1; D assignment may be TRBD1 or TRBD2 (5 bases each). The CDR3 loop spans 13 amino acids. From germline, CDR1 is MNHNS and CDR2 SASEGT. DNA of the CDR3: TGTGCGGTTGAGGGGATAGACACAGATACGCAGTATTTT. The encoded protein is CAVEGIDTDTQYF.

This clonotype has only one observation. The chain joins TRBV3-1 to TRBJ2-1, with TRBD2 matching 10 bases. V lost 1 base to trimming and J lost 15 bases; unmatched junction nucleotides: 6. CDR1 and CDR2 from the germline V gene are LGHDT and YNNKEL (reference sequence). The CDR3 has 13 amino acids. In nucleotides, the CDR3 is TGTGCCAGCAGCCAAGTTCTAGCGGGGGCCACGTTCTTC. It codes for CASSQVLAGATFF.

The chain has TRBV27 and TRBJ2-7; 7 bases agree with TRBD1. V trimming: 7 bases; J trimming: 3 bases; junction bases outside the gene matches: 9. Looked up from germline, CDR1 is MNHEY and CDR2 is SMNVEV (reference sequence). CDR3 length equals 14 residues. The CDR3 loop is CASILTGRNYEQYF. The CDR3 region has the DNA TGTGCCAGCATCCTGACAGGGCGGAACTACGAGCAGTACTTC.